The clone carrying this T cell receptor beta chain has just a few counts. Its antigen is not known. These data are taken from a study of blood T cells in healthy people across ages. Study findings and constraints: Older age coincided with a roughly linear decline in TCR beta diversity per million T cells. Researchers deemed the diversity estimates from one million T cells underestimates. Changes seen in expanded clonotypes were possibly confounded by donor CMV status left unknown.

Total RNA was isolated from each sample in quantities of at least 5 micrograms. The CDR3 contains 14 residues. CDR1 is SQVTM, CDR2 ANQGSEA, per germline. With a J-beta primer mix and a sample-barcoded 5' primer, a second PCR ran about 6 to 11 cycles. Using its own MiXCR run on the 5' RACE reads, TCRdb lists one record per CDR3 protein. The table includes about 680,000 distinct CDR3 sequences, 49% detected once. Input material: blood. The chain carries TRBV29-1 and TRBJ2-1; maybe TRBD2 (6 bases). The J call may be faulty, since TRBJ2-7 better matches the DNA end. The receptor was isolated from a woman aged 55-75 years in good health. The CDR3: CSVALTGRYNEQYF. CDR3 DNA sequence: TGCAGCGTGGCCCTGACGGGGAGGTACAATGAGCAGTACTTC.